This TCR beta chain was obtained from a study of T cells after yellow fever vaccination. Germline CDR1 and CDR2: LGHDT and YNNKEL (reference sequence). V shed 1 base and J shed 0 bases, with 6 bases lying between them. This CDR3 spans 14 amino acids. TCRdb called the 5' RACE reads again in MiXCR, with one record for every CDR3 protein. This table has a few hundred thousand distinct CDR3 sequences, 10% to 15% appearing once. This receptor was taken from a man younger than 40 who received the YFV17D yellow fever vaccine. The specimen was CD4+ T cells sorted from PBMCs, collected 45 days after the yellow fever booster vaccination. The chain recombines TRBV3-1 with TRBJ1-2; D is uncertain. Here the CDR3 DNA reads TGTGCCAGCAGCCAAGTCGCCACTAACTATGGCTACACCTTC. Its protein product is CASSQVATNYGYTF.